The clone carrying this TCR beta chain was picked up one time. Some clones are missing from TCRdb's copy, which holds only in-frame ones; the method was immunoSEQ multiplex PCR. Of over 200,000 clones in the sample, under 90% were seen once. The data are from a study of blood T cell repertoires in COVID-19. CDR3 length: 13 residues. CDR1 SQVTM and CDR2 ANQGSEA come from the germline V gene. The V segment lost 1 base and the J segment 7 bases; nucleotides outside the gene matches: 2. The chain is built from TRBV29-1 and TRBJ2-1, with 9 positions matching TRBD2. The receptor was derived from a woman between 45 and 65 years old with acute COVID-19. Source material: PBMCs or T cells enriched from blood (not recorded which). CDR3 DNA sequence: TGCAGCGTTGAAGGTAGCGGGAGAAATGAGCAGTTCTTC. It translates to CSVEGSGRNEQFF.